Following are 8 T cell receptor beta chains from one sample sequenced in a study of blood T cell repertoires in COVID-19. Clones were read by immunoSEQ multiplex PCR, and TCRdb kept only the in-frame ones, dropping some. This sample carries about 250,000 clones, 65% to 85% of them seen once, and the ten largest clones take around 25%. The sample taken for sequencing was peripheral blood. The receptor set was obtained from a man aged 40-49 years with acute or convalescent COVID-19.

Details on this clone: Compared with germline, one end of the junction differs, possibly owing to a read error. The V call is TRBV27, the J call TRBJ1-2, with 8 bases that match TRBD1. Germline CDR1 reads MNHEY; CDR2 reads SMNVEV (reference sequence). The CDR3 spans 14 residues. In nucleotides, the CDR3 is TGTGCCAGCAGTTTAGGTTTTGGGGACAGGAGGTTATCTTTC. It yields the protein CASSLGFGDRRLSF.

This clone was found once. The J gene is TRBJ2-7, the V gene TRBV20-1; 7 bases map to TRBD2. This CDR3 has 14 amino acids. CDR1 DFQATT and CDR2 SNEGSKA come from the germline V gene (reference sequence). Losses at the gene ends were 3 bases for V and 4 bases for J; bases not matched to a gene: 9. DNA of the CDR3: TGCAGTGCTAGTCCTTGGGCGGGAGCGTACGAGCAGTACTTC. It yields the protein CSASPWAGAYEQYF.

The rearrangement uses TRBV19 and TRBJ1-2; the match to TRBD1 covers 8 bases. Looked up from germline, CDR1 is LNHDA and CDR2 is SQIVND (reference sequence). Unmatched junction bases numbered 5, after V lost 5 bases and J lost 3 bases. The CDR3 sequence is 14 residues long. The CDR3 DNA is TGTGCCAGTAGTCGGACAGGGCTTCACTATGGCTACACCTTC. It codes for CASSRTGLHYGYTF.

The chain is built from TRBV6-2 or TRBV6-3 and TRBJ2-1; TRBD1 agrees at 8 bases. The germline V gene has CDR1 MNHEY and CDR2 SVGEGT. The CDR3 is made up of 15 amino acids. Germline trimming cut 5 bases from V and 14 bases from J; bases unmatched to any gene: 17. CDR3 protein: CASSQLPGTGSDKFF. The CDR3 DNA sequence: TGTGCCAGCAGTCAACTGCCCGGGACAGGCTCTGATAAGTTCTTC.

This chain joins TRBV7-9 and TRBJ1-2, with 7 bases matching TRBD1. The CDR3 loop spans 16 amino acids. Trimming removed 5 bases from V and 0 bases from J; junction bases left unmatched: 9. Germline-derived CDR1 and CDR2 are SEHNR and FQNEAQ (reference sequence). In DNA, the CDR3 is TGTGCCAGCAGCCTCCCAGGAACAGGGGCTAACTATGGCTACACCTTC. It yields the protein CASSLPGTGANYGYTF.

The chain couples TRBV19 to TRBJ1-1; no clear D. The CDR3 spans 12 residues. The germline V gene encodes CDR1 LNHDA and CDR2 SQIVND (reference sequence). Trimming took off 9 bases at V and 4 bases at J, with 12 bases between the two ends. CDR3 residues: CASRELGTEAFF. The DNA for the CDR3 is TGTGCCAGCCGGGAACTGGGCACTGAAGCTTTCTTT.

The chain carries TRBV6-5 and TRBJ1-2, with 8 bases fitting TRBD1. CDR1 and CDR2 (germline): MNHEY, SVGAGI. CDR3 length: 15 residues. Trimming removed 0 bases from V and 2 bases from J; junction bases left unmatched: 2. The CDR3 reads CASSYSTGGNYGYTF. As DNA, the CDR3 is TGTGCCAGCAGTTACTCTACAGGGGGAAACTATGGCTACACCTTC.

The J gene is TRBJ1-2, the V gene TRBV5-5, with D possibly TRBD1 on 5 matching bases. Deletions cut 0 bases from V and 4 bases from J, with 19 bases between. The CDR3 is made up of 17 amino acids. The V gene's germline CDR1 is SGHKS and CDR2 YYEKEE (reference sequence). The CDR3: CASSLGFVGGILYGYTF. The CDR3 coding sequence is TGTGCCAGCAGCTTGGGTTTCGTGGGGGGAATACTCTATGGCTACACCTTC.